These 16 T cell receptor beta chains came from one sample sequenced in a study of glioma-infiltrating T cells. TCR alpha and beta CDR3 regions were amplified from RNA using iRepertoire nested multiplex PCR. TCRdb reanalysed the multiplex PCR reads using MiXCR and keeps one entry per CDR3 protein. The sample contains about 410,000 distinct CDR3 sequences, around 38% of which appear only once. Sequenced material: glioma tissue, nonneoplastic brain tissue, or PBMCs (not recorded which). All receptors derive from a human donor with low-grade glioma or glioblastoma, undergoing nonglioma brain surgery, or in good health (not recorded which).

Many counts were recorded for this clonotype. This sequence joins TRBV27 and TRBJ1-2; D is uncertain. Germline V CDR1 and CDR2: MNHEY, SMNVEV (reference sequence). This CDR3 has 13 amino acids. V dropped 6 bases and J dropped 8 bases, with 16 bases sitting between them. The CDR3: CASSPPGNWGYTF. In nucleotides, the CDR3 is TGTGCCAGCAGCCCACCGGGGAACTGGGGCTACACCTTC.

Note on this clonotype: A much larger clone lies a single base off, so this may be a read error. This chain joins TRBV20-1 and TRBJ2-7, with D possibly being TRBD1 or TRBD2 (5 bases each). Per germline, CDR1 DFQATT and CDR2 SNEGSKA (reference sequence). The CDR3 runs to 11 residues. The CDR3 nucleotides read TGCATTCCCTTAGGGGACGCCGAGCAGTACTTC. This sequence encodes CIPLGDAEQYF.

The chain has TRBV7-8 and TRBJ1-5; D not resolved. The CDR3 covers 15 residues. Germline CDR1 and CDR2: SGHVS and FQNEAQ. Trimming pared 0 bases from V and 1 base from J, leaving 7 bases between. The CDR3 bases are TGTGCCAGCAGCTTAGCGCACGCCAGCAATCAGCCCCAGCATTTT. Translating gives CASSLAHASNQPQHF.

This clonotype was observed once. A much larger clone sits a single nucleotide away, making a read error possible. V gene TRBV27 combines with J gene TRBJ1-2; D perhaps matches TRBD1 (5 bases). Germline loops: CDR1 MNHEY, CDR2 SMNVEV (reference sequence). The CDR3 consists of 13 residues. CDR3 residues: CASGTTVGYGCTF. CDR3 DNA: TGTGCCAGCGGAACGACAGTGGGCTATGGCTGCACCTTC.

The table lists this clonotype with a few counts. The chain carries TRBV25-1 and TRBJ1-2; TRBD1 agrees at 8 bases. V shed 1 base, J shed 3 bases, and the junction held 7 bases outside the gene matches. Germline V gene lookup returns CDR1 MGHDK and CDR2 SYGVNS. The CDR3 is 16 amino acids. CDR3 sequence: CASSECGRGQDYGYTF. The CDR3, as DNA: TGTGCCAGCAGTGAATGTGGCAGGGGGCAAGACTATGGCTACACCTTC.

There are a few counts of this clonotype. J is TRBJ2-2 and V is TRBV27; no firm D call. The CDR3 extends over 16 amino acids. In germline, CDR1 is MNHEY, CDR2 SMNVEV (reference sequence). Trimming cost V 2 bases and J 4 bases, with 14 bases left between them. The CDR3 DNA reads as TGTGCCAGCAGTTTAATTACCTTCGGAAGCACCGGGGAGCTGTTTTTT. As protein: CASSLITFGSTGELFF.

This clonotype appeared many times. V gene TRBV28 combines with J gene TRBJ2-2; 7 bases map to TRBD2. J was trimmed by 4 bases and V by 1 base; bases with no gene match: 0. The CDR3 extends over 14 amino acids. Germline V gene data show CDR1 as MDHEN and CDR2 as SYDVKM. The CDR3 DNA follows: TGTGCCAGCAGTTTATCGGGGGGCACCGGGGAGCTGTTTTTT. Its protein is CASSLSGGTGELFF.

This clonotype has more than one count but fewer than ten. The chain is built from TRBV19 and TRBJ2-5; D possibly corresponds to TRBD2 (5 bases). The CDR3 extends over 12 amino acids. The ends were cut back, 6 bases at V and 7 bases at J, with 12 bases in the middle. Germline V CDR1 and CDR2: LNHDA, SQIVND (reference sequence). Here the CDR3 reads CASSSLRGTQYF. For the CDR3, the DNA is TGTGCCAGTAGCTCCCTTCGGGGGACCCAGTACTTC.

The chain couples TRBV5-4 to TRBJ1-2; no clear D gene. The CDR3 loop spans 13 amino acids. V lost 4 bases and J 4 bases, leaving 11 bases between the germline ends. Germline assignment: CDR1 SGHNT and CDR2 YYREEE (reference sequence). CDR3 DNA sequence: TGTGCCAGCAGCCCCGACAAGCCCTATGGCTACACCTTC. Protein sequence: CASSPDKPYGYTF.

The rearrangement joins TRBV28 to TRBJ2-5, with 11 bases that match TRBD2. The germline V gene encodes CDR1 MDHEN and CDR2 SYDVKM. The CDR3 loop spans 15 amino acids. Losses at the gene ends were 3 bases for V and 4 bases for J; bases not matched to a gene: 4. The CDR3 region is CASSFGTSGPETQYF. The DNA of the CDR3 is TGTGCCAGCAGTTTCGGGACTAGCGGACCAGAGACCCAGTACTTC. The full variable domain, its missing parts supplied by reference TRBV28 and TRBJ2-5, is DVKVTQSSRYLVKRTGEKVFLECVQDMDHENMFWYRQDPGLGLRLIYFSYDVKMKEKGDIPEGYSVSREKKERFSLILESASTNQTSMYLCASSFGTSGPETQYFGPGTRLLVL.

The rearrangement uses TRBV4-3 and TRBJ1-4; D perhaps matches TRBD1 (6 bases). From germline, CDR1 is LGHNA and CDR2 YSLEER. This CDR3 contains 15 residues. Deletions cut 2 bases from V and 5 bases from J, with 12 bases between. This chain's CDR3 is CASSQHAGVNEKLFF. The CDR3 nucleotides read TGCGCCAGCAGCCAACATGCAGGGGTAAATGAAAAACTGTTTTTT.

Comments on this clonotype: At one end the junction does not follow the germline gene, possibly because of a read error. The V and J genes are TRBV27 and TRBJ1-1; possible D gene TRBD1, 6 bases. The CDR3 runs to 15 residues. Looked up from germline, CDR1 is MNHEY and CDR2 is SMNVEV (reference sequence). CDR3 nucleotides: TGTGCCATCAGTGGGTCGGGGGGCATGAACACTGAAGCTTTCTTT. Translation gives CAISGSGGMNTEAFF.

This clonotype was seen more than once but under ten times. V and J are TRBV2 and TRBJ2-5, with a weak D call TRBD2 (7 bases). CDR1 is SNHLY and CDR2 is FYNNEI in the germline V gene. Trimming cost V 6 bases and J 7 bases, with 12 bases left between them. The CDR3 loop spans 12 amino acids. This CDR3 reads CASSAGEGTQYF. For the CDR3, the DNA is TGTGCCAGCAGCGCAGGGGAGGGGACCCAGTACTTC.

This clonotype showed up many times. The chain employs TRBV27 and TRBJ2-7; TRBD1 agrees at 10 bases. With V trimmed by 6 bases and J by 6 bases, 8 bases remained unmatched. This CDR3 region has 14 residues. Germline lookup yields CDR1 MNHEY and CDR2 SMNVEV (reference sequence). As DNA, the CDR3 is TGTGCCAGCAGCCCCGGGACAGGGGTAGGCGAGCAGTACTTC. Amino acids: CASSPGTGVGEQYF.

The V gene is TRBV7-2, the J gene TRBJ1-1; perhaps TRBD1 as D (5 bases). This CDR3 is 15 amino acids long. Trimming took 3 bases from V and 0 from J, leaving 11 bases between them. The germline CDR1 and CDR2 sequences are SGHTA and FQGNSA. This chain's CDR3 is CASSFDRTMNTEAFF. The CDR3 coding sequence is TGTGCCAGCAGCTTCGACAGAACTATGAACACTGAAGCTTTCTTT.

In this sample, this clonotype turned up many times. The V call is TRBV6-1, the J call TRBJ1-6, with a weak D call TRBD1 (5 bases). CDR3 size: 16 residues. V lost 2 bases and J lost 9, with 17 bases in between. Looked up from germline, CDR1 is MNHNS and CDR2 is SASEGT. The CDR3 nucleotides read TGTGCCAGCAGTGAAAGGGACGGGAATCAGGGTTCACCCCTCCACTTT. Translating it yields CASSERDGNQGSPLHF.